This T cell receptor (beta chain) comes out of a study of graft-versus-host responses after intestinal transplantation. The CDR3 totals 13 residues. Germline CDR1 and CDR2: MNHEY and SMNVEV (reference sequence). V was trimmed by 8 bases and J by 4 bases, leaving 9 bases between them. As to this clone: As yet, its antigen is unknown.

The data were produced by immunoSEQ multiplex PCR, yet TCRdb's version contains in-frame clones alone and is incomplete. The data contain 85,000 to 90,000 clones, around 86% of them singletons. The TCR comes from a human donor who received an intestinal transplant. This rearrangement joins TRBV27 to TRBJ2-6, with D maybe TRBD1 (6 bases). Source: unstimulated CD8+ T cells sorted from spleen or lymph node cells, taken before intestinal transplant. CDR3 sequence (DNA): TGTGCCAGCCTGGGGGCGGGGGCCAACGTCCTGACTTTC. This sequence encodes CASLGAGANVLTF.